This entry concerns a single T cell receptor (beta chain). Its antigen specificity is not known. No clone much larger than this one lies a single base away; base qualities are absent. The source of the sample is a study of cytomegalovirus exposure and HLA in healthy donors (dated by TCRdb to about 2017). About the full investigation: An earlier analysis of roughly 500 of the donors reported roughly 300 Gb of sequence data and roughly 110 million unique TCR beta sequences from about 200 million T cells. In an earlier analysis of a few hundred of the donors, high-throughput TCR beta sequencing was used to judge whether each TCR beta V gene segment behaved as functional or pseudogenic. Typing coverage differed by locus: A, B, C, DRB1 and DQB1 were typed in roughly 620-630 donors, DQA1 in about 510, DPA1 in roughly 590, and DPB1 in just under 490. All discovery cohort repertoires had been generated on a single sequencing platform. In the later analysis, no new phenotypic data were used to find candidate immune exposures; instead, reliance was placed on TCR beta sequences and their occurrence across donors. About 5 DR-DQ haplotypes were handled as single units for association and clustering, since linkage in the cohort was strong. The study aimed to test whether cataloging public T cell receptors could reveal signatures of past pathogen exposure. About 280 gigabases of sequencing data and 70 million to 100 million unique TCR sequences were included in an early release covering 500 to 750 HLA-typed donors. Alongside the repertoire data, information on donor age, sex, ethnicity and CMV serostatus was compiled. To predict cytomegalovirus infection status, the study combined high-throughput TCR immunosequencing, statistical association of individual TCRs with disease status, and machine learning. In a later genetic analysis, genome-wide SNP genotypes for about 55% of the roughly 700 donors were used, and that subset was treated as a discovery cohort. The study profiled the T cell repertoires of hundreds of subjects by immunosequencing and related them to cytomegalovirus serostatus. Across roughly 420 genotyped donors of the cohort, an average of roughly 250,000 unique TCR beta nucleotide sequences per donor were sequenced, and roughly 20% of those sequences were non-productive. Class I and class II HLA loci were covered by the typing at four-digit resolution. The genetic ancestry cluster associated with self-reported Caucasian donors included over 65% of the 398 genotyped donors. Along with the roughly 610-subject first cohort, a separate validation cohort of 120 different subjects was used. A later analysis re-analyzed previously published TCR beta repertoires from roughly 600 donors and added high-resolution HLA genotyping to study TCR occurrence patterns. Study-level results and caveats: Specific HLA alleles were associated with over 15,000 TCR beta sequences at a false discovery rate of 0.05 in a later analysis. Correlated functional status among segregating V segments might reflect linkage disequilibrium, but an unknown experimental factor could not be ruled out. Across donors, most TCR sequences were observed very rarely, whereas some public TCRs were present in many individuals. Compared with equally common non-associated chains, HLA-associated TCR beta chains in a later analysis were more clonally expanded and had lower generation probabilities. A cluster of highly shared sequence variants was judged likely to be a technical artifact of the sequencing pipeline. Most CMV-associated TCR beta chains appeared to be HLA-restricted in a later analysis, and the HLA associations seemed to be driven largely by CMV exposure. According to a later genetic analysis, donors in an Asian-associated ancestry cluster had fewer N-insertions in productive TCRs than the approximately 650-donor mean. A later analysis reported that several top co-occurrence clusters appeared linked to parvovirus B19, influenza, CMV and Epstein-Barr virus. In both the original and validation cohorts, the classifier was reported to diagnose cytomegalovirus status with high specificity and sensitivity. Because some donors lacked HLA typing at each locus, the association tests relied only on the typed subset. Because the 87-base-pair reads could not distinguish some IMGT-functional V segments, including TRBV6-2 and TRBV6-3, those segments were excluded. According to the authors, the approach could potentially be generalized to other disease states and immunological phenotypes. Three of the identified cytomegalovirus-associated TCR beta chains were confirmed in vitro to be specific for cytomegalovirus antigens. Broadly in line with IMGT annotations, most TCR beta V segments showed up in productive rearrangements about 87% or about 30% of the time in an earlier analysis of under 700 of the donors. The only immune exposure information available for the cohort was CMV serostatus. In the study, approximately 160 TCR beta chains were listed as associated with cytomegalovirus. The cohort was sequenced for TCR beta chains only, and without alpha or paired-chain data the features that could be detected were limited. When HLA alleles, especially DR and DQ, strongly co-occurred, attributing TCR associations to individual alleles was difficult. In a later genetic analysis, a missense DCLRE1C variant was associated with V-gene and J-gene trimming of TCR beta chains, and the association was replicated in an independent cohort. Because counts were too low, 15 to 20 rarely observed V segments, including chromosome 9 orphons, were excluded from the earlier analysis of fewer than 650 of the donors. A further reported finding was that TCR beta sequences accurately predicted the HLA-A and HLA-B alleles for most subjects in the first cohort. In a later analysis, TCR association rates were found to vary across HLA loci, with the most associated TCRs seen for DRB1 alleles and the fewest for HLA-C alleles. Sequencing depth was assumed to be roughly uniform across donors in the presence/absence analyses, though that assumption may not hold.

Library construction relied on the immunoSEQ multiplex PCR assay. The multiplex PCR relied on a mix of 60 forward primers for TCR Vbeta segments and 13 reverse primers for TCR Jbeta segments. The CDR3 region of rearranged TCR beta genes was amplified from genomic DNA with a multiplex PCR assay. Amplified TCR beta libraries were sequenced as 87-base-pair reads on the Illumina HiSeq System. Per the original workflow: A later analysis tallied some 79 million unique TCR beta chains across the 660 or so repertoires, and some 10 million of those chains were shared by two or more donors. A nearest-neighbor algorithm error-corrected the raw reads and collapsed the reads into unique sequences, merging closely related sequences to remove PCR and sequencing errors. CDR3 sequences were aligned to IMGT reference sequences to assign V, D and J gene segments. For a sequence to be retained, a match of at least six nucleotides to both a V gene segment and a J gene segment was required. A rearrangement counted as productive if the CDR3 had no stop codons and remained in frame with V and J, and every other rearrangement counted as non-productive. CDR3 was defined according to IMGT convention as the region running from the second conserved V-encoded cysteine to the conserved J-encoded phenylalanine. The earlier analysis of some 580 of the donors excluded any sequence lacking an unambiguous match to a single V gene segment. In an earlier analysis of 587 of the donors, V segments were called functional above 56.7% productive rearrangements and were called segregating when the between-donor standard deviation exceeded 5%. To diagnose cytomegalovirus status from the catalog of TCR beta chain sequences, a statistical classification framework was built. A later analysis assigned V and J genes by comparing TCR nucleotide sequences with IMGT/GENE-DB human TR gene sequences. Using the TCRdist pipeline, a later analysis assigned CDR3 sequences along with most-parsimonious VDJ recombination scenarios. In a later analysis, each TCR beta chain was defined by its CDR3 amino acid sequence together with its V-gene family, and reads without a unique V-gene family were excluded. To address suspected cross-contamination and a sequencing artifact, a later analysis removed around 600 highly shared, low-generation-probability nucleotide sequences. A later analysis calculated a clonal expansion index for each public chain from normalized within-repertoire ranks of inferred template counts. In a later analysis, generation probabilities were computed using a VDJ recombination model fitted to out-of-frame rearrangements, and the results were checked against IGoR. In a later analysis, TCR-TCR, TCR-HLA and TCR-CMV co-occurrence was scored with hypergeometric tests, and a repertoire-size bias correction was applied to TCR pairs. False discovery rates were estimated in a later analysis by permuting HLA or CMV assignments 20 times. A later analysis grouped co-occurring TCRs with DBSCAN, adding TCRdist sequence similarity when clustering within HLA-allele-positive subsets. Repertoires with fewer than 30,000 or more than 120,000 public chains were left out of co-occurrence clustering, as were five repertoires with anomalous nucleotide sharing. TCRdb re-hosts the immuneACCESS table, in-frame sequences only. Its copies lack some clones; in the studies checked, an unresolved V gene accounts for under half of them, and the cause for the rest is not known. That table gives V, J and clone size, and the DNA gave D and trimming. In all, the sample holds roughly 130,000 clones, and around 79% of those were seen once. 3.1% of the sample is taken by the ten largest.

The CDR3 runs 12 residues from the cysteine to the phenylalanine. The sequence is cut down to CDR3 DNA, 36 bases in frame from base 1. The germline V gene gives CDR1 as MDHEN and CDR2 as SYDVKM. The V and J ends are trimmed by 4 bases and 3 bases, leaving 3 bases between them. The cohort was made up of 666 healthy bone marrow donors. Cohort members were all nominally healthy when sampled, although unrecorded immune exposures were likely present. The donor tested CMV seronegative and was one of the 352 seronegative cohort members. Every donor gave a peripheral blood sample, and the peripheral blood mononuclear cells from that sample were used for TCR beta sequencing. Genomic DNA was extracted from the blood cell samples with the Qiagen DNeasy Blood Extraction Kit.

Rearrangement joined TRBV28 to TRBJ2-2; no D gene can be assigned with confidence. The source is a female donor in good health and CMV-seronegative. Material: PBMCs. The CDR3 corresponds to CASSSYTGELFF. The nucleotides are TGTGCCAGCAGTTCCTACACCGGGGAGCTGTTTTTT.